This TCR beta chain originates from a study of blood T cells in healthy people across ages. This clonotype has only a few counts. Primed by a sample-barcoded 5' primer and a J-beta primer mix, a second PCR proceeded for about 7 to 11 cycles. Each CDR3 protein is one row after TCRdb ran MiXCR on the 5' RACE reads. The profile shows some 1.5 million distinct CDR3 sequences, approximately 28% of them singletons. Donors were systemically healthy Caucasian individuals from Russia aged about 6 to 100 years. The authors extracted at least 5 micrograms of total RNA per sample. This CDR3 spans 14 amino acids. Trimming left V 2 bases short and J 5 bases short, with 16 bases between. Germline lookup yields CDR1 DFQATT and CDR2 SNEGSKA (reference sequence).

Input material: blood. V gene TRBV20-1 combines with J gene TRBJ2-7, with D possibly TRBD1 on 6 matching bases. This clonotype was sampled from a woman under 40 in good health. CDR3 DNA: TGCAGTGCTAGACGAGGTGGCAGGGGAGACGAGCAGTACTTC. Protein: CSARRGGRGDEQYF.